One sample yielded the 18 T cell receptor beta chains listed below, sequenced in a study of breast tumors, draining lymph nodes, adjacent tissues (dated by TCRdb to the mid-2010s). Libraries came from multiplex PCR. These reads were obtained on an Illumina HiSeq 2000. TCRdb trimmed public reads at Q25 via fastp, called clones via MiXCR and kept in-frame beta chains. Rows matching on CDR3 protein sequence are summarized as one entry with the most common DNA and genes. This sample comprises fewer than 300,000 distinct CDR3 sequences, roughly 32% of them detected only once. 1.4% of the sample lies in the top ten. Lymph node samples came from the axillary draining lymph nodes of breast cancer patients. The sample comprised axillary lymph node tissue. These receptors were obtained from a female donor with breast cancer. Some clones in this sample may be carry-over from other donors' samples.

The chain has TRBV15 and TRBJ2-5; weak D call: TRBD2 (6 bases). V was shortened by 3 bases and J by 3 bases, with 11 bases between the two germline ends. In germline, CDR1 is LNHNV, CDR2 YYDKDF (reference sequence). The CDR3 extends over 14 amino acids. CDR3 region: CATSSYGGEETQYF. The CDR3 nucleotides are TGTGCCACCAGCAGTTATGGCGGGGAAGAGACCCAGTACTTC.

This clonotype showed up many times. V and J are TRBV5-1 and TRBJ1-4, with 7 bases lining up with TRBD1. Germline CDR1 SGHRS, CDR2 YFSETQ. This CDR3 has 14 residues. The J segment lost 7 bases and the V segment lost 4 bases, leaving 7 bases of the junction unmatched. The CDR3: CASSDREGAEKLFF. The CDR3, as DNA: TGCGCCAGCAGCGACAGGGAAGGAGCTGAAAAACTGTTTTTT.

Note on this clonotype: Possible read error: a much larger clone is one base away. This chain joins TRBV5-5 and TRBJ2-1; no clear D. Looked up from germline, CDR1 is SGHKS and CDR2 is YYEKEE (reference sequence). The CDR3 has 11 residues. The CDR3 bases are TGTGCCAGCAGCCCCACGAATGCGCAGTTCTTC. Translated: CASSPTNAQFF.

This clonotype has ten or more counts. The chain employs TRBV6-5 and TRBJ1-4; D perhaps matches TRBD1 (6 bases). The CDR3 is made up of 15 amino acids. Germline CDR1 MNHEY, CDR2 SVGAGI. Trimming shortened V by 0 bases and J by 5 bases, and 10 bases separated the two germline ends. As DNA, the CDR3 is TGTGCCAGCAGTTACTCGGACAGAAGGAATGAAAAACTGTTTTTT. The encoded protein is CASSYSDRRNEKLFF.

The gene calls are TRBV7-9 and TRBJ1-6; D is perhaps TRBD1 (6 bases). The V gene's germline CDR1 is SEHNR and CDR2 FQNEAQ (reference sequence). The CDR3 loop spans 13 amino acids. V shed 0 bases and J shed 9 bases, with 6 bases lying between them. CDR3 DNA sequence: TGTGCCAGCAGCTTAGCGGGGGCTTCACCCCTCCACTTT. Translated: CASSLAGASPLHF.

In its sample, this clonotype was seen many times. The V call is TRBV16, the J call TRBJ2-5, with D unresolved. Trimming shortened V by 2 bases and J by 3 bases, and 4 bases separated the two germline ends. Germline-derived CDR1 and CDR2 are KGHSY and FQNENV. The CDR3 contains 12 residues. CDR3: CASSQQKETQYF. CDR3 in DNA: TGTGCCAGCAGCCAACAGAAAGAGACCCAGTACTTC. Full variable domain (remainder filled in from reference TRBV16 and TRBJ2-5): GEEVAQTPKHLVRGEGQKAKLYCAPIKGHSYVFWYQQVLKNEFKFLISFQNENVFDETGMPKERFSAKCLPNSPCSLEIQATKLEDSAVYFCASSQQKETQYFGPGTRLLVL.

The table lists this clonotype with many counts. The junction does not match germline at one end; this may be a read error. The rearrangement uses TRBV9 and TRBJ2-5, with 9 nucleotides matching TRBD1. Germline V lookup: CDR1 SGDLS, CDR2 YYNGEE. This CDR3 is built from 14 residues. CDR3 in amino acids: CASSVGTGEETQSF. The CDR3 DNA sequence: TGTGCCAGCAGCGTAGGGACAGGGGAAGAGACCCAGTCCTTC.

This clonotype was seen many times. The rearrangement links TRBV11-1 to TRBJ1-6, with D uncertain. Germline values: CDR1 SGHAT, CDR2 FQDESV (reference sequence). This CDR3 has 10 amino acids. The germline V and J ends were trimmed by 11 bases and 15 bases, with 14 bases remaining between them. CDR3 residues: CAPPWKNLHF. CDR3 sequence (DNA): TGTGCCCCCCCCTGGAAGAACCTCCACTTT.

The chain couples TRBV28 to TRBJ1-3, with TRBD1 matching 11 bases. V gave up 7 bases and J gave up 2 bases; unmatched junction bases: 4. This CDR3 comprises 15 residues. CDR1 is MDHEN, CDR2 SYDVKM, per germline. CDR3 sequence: CASKVDRGPGNTIYF. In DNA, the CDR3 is TGTGCCAGCAAGGTGGACAGGGGGCCTGGAAACACCATATATTTT.

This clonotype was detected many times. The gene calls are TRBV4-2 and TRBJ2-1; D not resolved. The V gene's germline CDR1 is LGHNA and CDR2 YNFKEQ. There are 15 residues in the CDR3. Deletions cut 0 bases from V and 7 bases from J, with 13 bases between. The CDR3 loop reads CASSQDQNLPNEQFF. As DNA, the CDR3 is TGTGCCAGCAGCCAAGATCAAAATCTCCCTAATGAGCAGTTCTTC.

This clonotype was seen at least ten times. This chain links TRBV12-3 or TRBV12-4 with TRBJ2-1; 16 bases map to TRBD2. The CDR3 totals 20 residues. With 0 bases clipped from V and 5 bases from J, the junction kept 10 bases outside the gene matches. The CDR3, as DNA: TGTGCCAGCAGTTTAGCTGGGGGACTAGCGGGAGGGTTGGGACACAATGAGCAGTTCTTC. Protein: CASSLAGGLAGGLGHNEQFF.

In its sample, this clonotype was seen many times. Here the CDR3 reads CASSHRGVRRRSTDTQYF. As DNA, the CDR3 is TGTGCCAGCAGTCATAGGGGAGTGAGGCGGCGTAGCACAGATACGCAGTATTTT. The rearrangement uses TRBV7-8 and TRBJ2-3; D tentatively fits TRBD1 or TRBD2 (5 bases each). The CDR3 is 18 amino acids. CDR1 and CDR2 (germline): SGHVS, FQNEAQ. With 6 bases removed from V and 0 bases from J, the gap between germline ends came to 22 bases.

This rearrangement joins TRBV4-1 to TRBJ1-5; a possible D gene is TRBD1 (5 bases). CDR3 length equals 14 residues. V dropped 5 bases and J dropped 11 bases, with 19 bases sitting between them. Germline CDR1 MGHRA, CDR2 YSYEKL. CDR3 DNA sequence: TGCGCCAGCAGCAACCCCGGGGCCCGGGAGACCCAGCATTTT. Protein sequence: CASSNPGARETQHF.

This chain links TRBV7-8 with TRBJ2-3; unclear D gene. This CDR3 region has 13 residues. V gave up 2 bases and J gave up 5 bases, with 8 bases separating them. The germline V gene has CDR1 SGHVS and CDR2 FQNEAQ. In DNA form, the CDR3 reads TGTGCCAGCAGCTTATCGGACCAAGATACGCAGTATTTT. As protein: CASSLSDQDTQYF.

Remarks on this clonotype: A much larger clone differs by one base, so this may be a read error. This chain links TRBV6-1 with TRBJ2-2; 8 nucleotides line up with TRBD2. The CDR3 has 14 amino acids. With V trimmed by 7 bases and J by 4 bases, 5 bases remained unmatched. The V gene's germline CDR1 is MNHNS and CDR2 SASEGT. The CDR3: CASKPSGFTGELFF. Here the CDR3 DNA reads TGTGCCAGCAAACCTAGCGGGTTCACCGGGGAGCTGTTTTTT.

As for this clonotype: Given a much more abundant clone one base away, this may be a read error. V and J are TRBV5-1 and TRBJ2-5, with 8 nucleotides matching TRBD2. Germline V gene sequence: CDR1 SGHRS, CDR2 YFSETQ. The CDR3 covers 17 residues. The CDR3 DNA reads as TGCGCCAGCAGCTCGCTGAGCGGGAGTGGGTACCAAGAGACCCAGCACTTC. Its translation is CASSSLSGSGYQETQHF.

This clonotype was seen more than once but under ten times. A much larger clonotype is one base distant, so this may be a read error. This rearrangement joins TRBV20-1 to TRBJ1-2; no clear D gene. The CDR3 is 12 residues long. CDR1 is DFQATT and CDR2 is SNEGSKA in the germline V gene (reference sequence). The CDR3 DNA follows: TGCAGTGCTAGAGGGGTAAACTATGGCTCCACCTTC. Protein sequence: CSARGVNYGSTF.

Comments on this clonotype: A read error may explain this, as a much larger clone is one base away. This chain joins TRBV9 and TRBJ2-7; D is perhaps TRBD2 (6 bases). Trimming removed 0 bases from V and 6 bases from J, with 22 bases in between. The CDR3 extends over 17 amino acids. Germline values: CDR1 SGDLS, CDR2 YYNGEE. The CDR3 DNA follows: TGTGCCAGCAGCGTAGGTGTTTCCAGGGACTTCTACTCCGAGCAGTACTTC. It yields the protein CASSVGVSRDFYSEQYF.